This T cell receptor (beta chain) was obtained from a study of cytomegalovirus exposure and HLA in healthy donors. Study findings and constraints: Later on, a genetic analysis was performed. It linked a missense variant in DCLRE1C with V- and J-gene trimming of TCR beta.

Worth noting for this clone: Its antigen is unidentified.

Healthy people donating bone marrow made up the donors. PCR used 60 Vbeta primers and 13 Jbeta primers. The protocol was immunoSEQ multiplex PCR, while the TCRdb copy is restricted to in-frame clones and leaves out a portion. Here the sample spans about 200,000 clones, over 65% being singletons. The sample was PBMCs. The clonotype comes from a man aged 18 to 29 in good health and CMV-seronegative.

CDR3 residues: CASSWGTGSWNYGYTF. As DNA, the CDR3 is TGTGCCAGCAGCTGGGGGACAGGGTCGTGGAACTATGGCTACACCTTC. V is TRBV5-4 and J is TRBJ1-2, with 9 positions matching TRBD1. This CDR3 region has 16 residues. Trimming took 3 bases from V and 2 from J; bases not matched to a gene: 8. Germline V gene sequence: CDR1 SGHNT, CDR2 YYREEE (reference sequence).